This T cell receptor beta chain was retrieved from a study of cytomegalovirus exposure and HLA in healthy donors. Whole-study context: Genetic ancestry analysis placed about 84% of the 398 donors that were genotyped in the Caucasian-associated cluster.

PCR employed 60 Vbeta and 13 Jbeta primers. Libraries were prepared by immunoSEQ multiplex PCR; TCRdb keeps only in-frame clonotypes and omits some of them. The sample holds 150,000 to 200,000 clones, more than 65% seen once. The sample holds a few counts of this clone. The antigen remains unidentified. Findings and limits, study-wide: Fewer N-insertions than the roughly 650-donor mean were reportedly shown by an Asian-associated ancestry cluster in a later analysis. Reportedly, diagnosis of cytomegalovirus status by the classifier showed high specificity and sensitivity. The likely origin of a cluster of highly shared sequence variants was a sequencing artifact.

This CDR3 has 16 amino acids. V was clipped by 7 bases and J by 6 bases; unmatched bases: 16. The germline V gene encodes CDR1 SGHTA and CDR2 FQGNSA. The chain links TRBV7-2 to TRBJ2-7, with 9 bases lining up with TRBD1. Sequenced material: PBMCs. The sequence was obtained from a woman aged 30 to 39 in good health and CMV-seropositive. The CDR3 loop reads CASNFAGGQGRFEQYF. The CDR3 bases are TGTGCCAGCAACTTCGCTGGGGGACAGGGCCGGTTCGAGCAGTACTTC.